This T cell receptor beta chain stems from a study of blood T cell repertoires in COVID-19. Study summary: Sample material is recorded as cDNA or gDNA derived from T cells, B-cell-depleted T cells, or PBMCs.

Sequencing used immunoSEQ multiplex PCR; TCRdb keeps in-frame clones, though not all of them. The sample has roughly 200,000 clones, 84% seen once. The TCR was taken from a human donor in a cohort sampled during active COVID-19. Sequencing used peripheral blood.

The CDR3 bases are TGCGCCAGCAGCCCAGTGGGAGGAGCCAATAATTCACCCCTCCACTTT. Translating it yields CASSPVGGANNSPLHF. This chain joins TRBV4-1 and TRBJ1-6; no definite D call. The CDR3 length is 16 residues. CDR1 is MGHRA and CDR2 is YSYEKL in the germline V gene. Trimming stripped 4 bases from V and 5 bases from J, with 15 bases between.